The 15 T cell receptor beta chains presented below share a single source sample, sequenced in a study of T-cell reconstitution after alpha-beta-depleted transplantation in children. Unique molecular identifiers were used in preparing the TCRbeta library. TCRdb independently ran MiXCR on the PCR reads; one entry per CDR3 protein. The sample yields about 240,000 distinct CDR3 sequences, 12% seen once. This specimen consisted of PBMCs from the stem cell graft donor, obtained from the stem cell graft. These receptor sequences come from a human donor who donated a stem cell graft to a child with acute lymphoblastic leukemia.

As to this clonotype: Just one base apart from a much larger clone, this may be a read error. The chain links TRBV29-1 to TRBJ1-2; D is unclear. The V gene lost 3 bases and the J gene lost 6 bases, with 8 bases spanning the gap. CDR1 and CDR2 from the germline V gene are SQVTM and ANQGSEA. The CDR3 length is 11 residues. This chain's CDR3 is CSVDPRHGYTF. The CDR3 DNA follows: TGCAGCGTTGATCCTCGACATGGCTACACCTTC.

At least ten counts were recorded for this clonotype. The CDR3 loop is CSANSGRAEDEQFF. CDR3 bases: TGCAGTGCTAATAGCGGGAGGGCCGAGGATGAGCAGTTCTTC. The V gene is TRBV20-1, the J gene TRBJ2-1; 11 bases are a match to TRBD2. The junction had 7 bases not matched to a gene; V was cut back by 4 bases and J by 8 bases. CDR1 and CDR2 (germline): DFQATT, SNEGSKA (reference sequence). The CDR3 loop spans 14 amino acids.

This clonotype was counted many times. The V call is TRBV5-1, the J call TRBJ2-1, with TRBD1 identical over 8 bases. The CDR3 covers 17 residues. The germline gives CDR1 SGHRS, CDR2 YFSETQ. V was clipped by 4 bases and J by 9 bases; unmatched bases: 18. The CDR3 spells CASSHPSTRTGMGEQFF. As DNA, the CDR3 is TGCGCCAGCAGCCACCCATCGACCCGGACAGGGATGGGTGAGCAGTTCTTC.

This clonotype was counted only a few times. V usage is TRBV7-2 and J usage is TRBJ2-1, with 9 bases fitting TRBD1. CDR3 length: 16 amino acids. The germline CDR1 and CDR2 sequences are SGHTA and FQGNSA. V shed 1 base, J shed 6 bases, and the junction held 7 bases outside the gene matches. In DNA form, the CDR3 reads TGTGCCAGCAGCTTAGGTCCGGGACAGGGTGGCAATGAGCAGTTCTTC. This translates into CASSLGPGQGGNEQFF.

This clonotype has a count of ten or more. The chain recombines TRBV20-1 with TRBJ1-2, with D possibly TRBD1 on 6 matching bases. Germline CDR1 and CDR2: DFQATT and SNEGSKA (reference sequence). CDR3 length: 12 residues. The DNA of the CDR3 is TGCAGCGCTTGGACAGACCCTTATGGCTACACCTTC. Protein product: CSAWTDPYGYTF.

This clonotype appeared many times. The chain recombines TRBV21-1 with TRBJ2-7; TRBD2, as called in the table, went unchecked against the DNA. TRBV21-1 constitutes a pseudogene. The CDR3 length is 14 residues. CDR3 DNA sequence: TGTGCCAGCAGCAAAATCAGGGCCCGGTACGAGCAGTACTTC. It is translated as CASSKIRARYEQYF.

A single count supports this clonotype. V gene TRBV6-5 combines with J gene TRBJ2-3; unclear D gene. From germline, CDR1 is MNHEY and CDR2 SVGAGI. Trimming took off 0 bases at V and 6 bases at J, with 10 bases between the two ends. The CDR3 spans 14 residues. CDR3 protein: CASSYSNVWDTQYF. CDR3 nucleotides: TGTGCCAGCAGTTACTCGAACGTCTGGGATACGCAGTATTTT.

This clonotype was observed many times. The gene calls are TRBV12-3 or TRBV12-4 and TRBJ1-5; TRBD1 agrees at 7 bases. V dropped 5 bases and J dropped 4; count of bases not matched to a gene: 2. This CDR3 is built from 13 residues. DNA of the CDR3: TGTGCCAGCAGTATGACAGGGAATCAGCCCCAGCATTTT. This sequence encodes CASSMTGNQPQHF.

This clonotype came up many times. The chain combines TRBV10-3 with TRBJ2-5; 7 positions agree with TRBD2. With V trimmed by 7 bases and J by 2 bases, 10 bases remained unmatched. CDR1 is ENHRY, CDR2 SYGVKD, per germline. CDR3 length: 15 amino acids. CDR3 amino acids: CAIKAAGEGQETQYF. The DNA of the CDR3 is TGTGCCATCAAAGCGGCGGGAGAGGGTCAAGAGACCCAGTACTTC.

There are a few counts of this clonotype. In nucleotides, the CDR3 is TGCGCCAGCAGCCAAGATAGGAGGGGAGGGTACAATGAGCAGTTCTTC. Translated: CASSQDRRGGYNEQFF. The chain recombines TRBV4-3 with TRBJ2-1; 7 nucleotides match TRBD2. This CDR3 region has 16 residues. V was clipped by 0 bases and J by 4 bases; unmatched bases: 6. Germline V gives CDR1 LGHNA, CDR2 YSLEER.

This clonotype has only one observation. V is TRBV4-1 and J is TRBJ2-5; the D gene is possibly TRBD2 (7 bases). The CDR3 extends over 17 amino acids. Germline V gene sequence: CDR1 MGHRA, CDR2 YSYEKL. V was cut by 2 bases and J by 5 bases, with 21 bases left in between. CDR3 sequence (DNA): TGCGCCAGCAGCCAATTATCCGGGGGGCCCTTGGGGGAGACCCAGTACTTC. This sequence encodes CASSQLSGGPLGETQYF.

This clonotype was seen many times. This rearrangement joins TRBV6-1 to TRBJ2-2; D is perhaps TRBD2 (5 bases). There are 15 residues in the CDR3. CDR1 and CDR2 from the germline V gene are MNHNS and SASEGT. With 5 bases removed from V and 4 bases from J, the gap between germline ends came to 14 bases. In DNA, the CDR3 is TGTGCCAGCAGTCCAACACGAGGGATCACCGGGGAGCTGTTTTTT. Encoded protein: CASSPTRGITGELFF.

This clonotype occurred a few times. This chain links TRBV7-2 with TRBJ2-1; 8 bases map to TRBD1. Trimming took 5 bases from V and 8 from J; bases not matched to a gene: 14. The germline gives CDR1 SGHTA, CDR2 FQGNSA. This CDR3 has 16 residues. The CDR3 nucleotides read TGTGCCAGCAGCCCCCACAATAACAGGGGGAGCGATGAGCAGTTCTTC. It is translated as CASSPHNNRGSDEQFF.

This clonotype showed up many times. The rearrangement links TRBV12-3 or TRBV12-4 to TRBJ2-1; 8 positions agree with TRBD1. The CDR3 runs to 17 residues. The J segment lost 7 bases and the V segment lost 6 bases, leaving 17 bases of the junction unmatched. This chain's CDR3 is CASRFYLPDREVNEQFF. CDR3 nucleotide sequence: TGTGCCAGCAGGTTCTACTTACCGGACAGGGAGGTAAATGAGCAGTTCTTC.

This clonotype was seen repeatedly, ten times or more. CDR3 DNA: TGTGCCAGCAGCTTAGGGAATCGAGCGCCGCATGGCTACACCTTC. The encoded protein is CASSLGNRAPHGYTF. The V gene is TRBV7-9, the J gene TRBJ1-2, with D hard to call. V lost 1 base and J lost 6, with 15 bases in between. The CDR3 is 15 amino acids. Germline values: CDR1 SEHNR, CDR2 FQNEAQ (reference sequence). The complete variable domain, with remaining parts taken from reference TRBV7-9 and TRBJ1-2, reads DTGVSQNPRHKITKRGQNVTFRCDPISEHNRLYWYRQTLGQGPEFLTYFQNEAQLEKSRLLSDRFSAERPKGSFSTLEIQRTEQGDSAMYLCASSLGNRAPHGYTFGSGTRLTVV.